The next 5 T cell receptor beta chains were all read from a single sample in a study of Graves' ophthalmopathy and Graves' hyperthyroidism (dated by TCRdb to 2017 to 2018). This sample was sequenced with an Illumina HiSeq 2000. For repertoire sequencing, TCR beta CDR3 regions were amplified from RNA transcripts. The first round was an RT-PCR using HTBI primers with the Qiagen OneStep RT-PCR kit, and this first round was followed by a second-round multiplex PCR, then size selection and purification. Using fastp trimming at Q25 and MiXCR clonotype assembly, TCRdb reanalyzed the public sequencing data and kept in-frame beta chains. Rows are unified per CDR3 protein, each entry keeping the most common DNA and genes. This sample comprises more than 1,000,000 distinct CDR3 sequences, about 40% of them detected only once. 11% of the sample comes from the top ten. The sample comprised peripheral blood or thyroid tissue (not recorded which). The source is an adult man with Graves' hyperthyroidism.

The genes are TRBV6-2 or TRBV6-3 and TRBJ1-5, with D possibly matching TRBD1 (5 bases). Germline V gene lookup returns CDR1 MNHEY and CDR2 SVGEGT. This CDR3 contains 16 residues. V shed 4 bases and J shed 3 bases, with 16 bases lying between them. DNA of the CDR3: TGTGCCAGCAGTTCCCCACTGGGGCAGGTCAATCAGCCCCAGCATTTT. The encoded protein is CASSSPLGQVNQPQHF.

The chain has TRBV7-2 and TRBJ2-5; 9 nucleotides line up with TRBD1. V was clipped by 5 bases and J by 5 bases; unmatched bases: 6. This CDR3 is 14 amino acids long. Germline assignment: CDR1 SGHTA and CDR2 FQGNSA. The CDR3 spells CASSLHGQGETQYF. The CDR3 nucleotides read TGTGCCAGCAGCCTACATGGACAGGGGGAGACCCAGTACTTC.

This clonotype was counted at least ten times. The rearrangement joins TRBV15 to TRBJ1-4; D call uncertain. The CDR3 runs 14 residues. Germline-derived CDR1 and CDR2 are LNHNV and YYDKDF (reference sequence). V was pared by 4 bases and J by 7 bases, with 13 bases between. The CDR3 DNA is TGTGCCACCAGCATGACGGGTCGGGGTGAAAAACTGTTTTTT. Protein sequence: CATSMTGRGEKLFF. Complete variable domain (other parts from reference TRBV15 and TRBJ1-4): DAMVIQNPRYQVTQFGKPVTLSCSQTLNHNVMYWYQQKSSQAPKLLFHYYDKDFNNEADTPDNFQSRRPNTSFCFLDIRSPGLGDTAMYLCATSMTGRGEKLFFGSGTQLSVL.

This clonotype was recorded at least ten times. This rearrangement joins TRBV7-8 to TRBJ1-4; tentative D call: TRBD1 (6 bases). V was clipped by 1 base and J by 8 bases, with 17 bases between them. Germline lookup yields CDR1 SGHVS and CDR2 FQNEAQ. There are 16 residues in the CDR3. Written as DNA, the CDR3 is TGTGCCAGCAGCTTAGAGCCCACAGGGCGATGGGAAAAACTGTTTTTT. As protein: CASSLEPTGRWEKLFF.

For this clonotype: This could be a read error, since a much larger clone is one nucleotide away. The chain carries TRBV10-1 and TRBJ2-2; D may match TRBD1 or TRBD2 (5 bases each). V was cut by 7 bases and J by 9 bases, with 18 bases left in between. The germline gives CDR1 WNHNN, CDR2 SYGVQD (reference sequence). The CDR3 has 14 amino acids. The CDR3 spells CASTPGGDPRELFF. For the CDR3, the DNA is TGCGCCAGCACTCCTGGGGGAGATCCCAGGGAGCTGTTTTTT.